Presented here are 7 T cell receptor beta chains from one specimen sequenced in a study of T cell repertoires in cytomegalovirus infection. TCRdb re-called the reads through MiXCR, storing one row per CDR3 protein. The sample includes about 260,000 distinct CDR3 sequences, less than 9.5% of them seen just once. The source material was PBMCs. These receptors were collected from a human donor in good health (CMV status not recorded). Some clones in this sample may be carry-over from other donors' samples.

This clonotype was observed many times. The V and J genes are TRBV5-1 and TRBJ1-1; D is ambiguous. Between the trimmed V and J ends, which lost 5 bases and 0 bases, there was a span of 11 bases. The germline gives CDR1 SGHRS, CDR2 YFSETQ. The CDR3 has 14 amino acids. The CDR3 here is CASRVGSLNTEAFF. DNA of the CDR3: TGCGCCAGCAGGGTCGGTAGCCTGAACACTGAAGCTTTCTTT.

Notes on this clonotype: This sequence may be a read error, since a much larger clone differs from it by one base. The V and J genes are TRBV28 and TRBJ1-2, with D possibly matching TRBD1 (5 bases). The CDR3 covers 13 residues. V lost 4 bases and J 8 bases, leaving 14 bases between the germline ends. Germline V gene data show CDR1 as MDHEN and CDR2 as SYDVKM. The CDR3 sequence is CASSSVGPKGYTF. In DNA, the CDR3 is TGTGCCAGCAGTTCGGTGGGACCGAAGGGCTACACCTTC.

This clonotype was counted many times. The genes are TRBV6-2 or TRBV6-3 and TRBJ2-2; D perhaps matches TRBD1 (6 bases). CDR3 length: 18 amino acids. The V gene lost 5 bases and the J gene lost 0 bases, with 19 bases spanning the gap. The germline V gene encodes CDR1 MNHEY and CDR2 SVGEGT. The CDR3 region has the DNA TGTGCCAGCAGTCGCCGGGACACAAGAGCTGCGAACACCGGGGAGCTGTTTTTT. Translation: CASSRRDTRAANTGELFF.

This clonotype was seen a few times. This chain links TRBV19 with TRBJ2-6; 8 bases are shared with TRBD1. J was trimmed by 0 bases and V by 7 bases; bases with no gene match: 14. CDR3 length: 19 amino acids. Germline CDR1 and CDR2: LNHDA and SQIVND (reference sequence). The CDR3 DNA reads as TGTGCCAGTAAATATCGGTCGGGACAGGCGAGCTCTGGGGCCAACGTCCTGACTTTC. This gives the protein CASKYRSGQASSGANVLTF.

This clonotype occurred many times. V usage is TRBV7-2 and J usage is TRBJ1-4; TRBD1 matches 9 bases. Germline trimming cut 4 bases from V and 7 bases from J; bases unmatched to any gene: 7. Germline lookup yields CDR1 SGHTA and CDR2 FQGNSA. This CDR3 has 15 amino acids. The CDR3 loop is CASSSTGTGSEKLFF. DNA of the CDR3: TGTGCCAGCAGCTCTACCGGGACAGGGAGTGAAAAACTGTTTTTT.

This clonotype has at least ten counts. This sequence joins TRBV20-1 and TRBJ2-6; 9 bases fit TRBD1. V lost 6 bases to trimming and J lost 0 bases; unmatched junction nucleotides: 6. Germline V gene lookup returns CDR1 DFQATT and CDR2 SNEGSKA (reference sequence). The CDR3 consists of 16 residues. DNA of the CDR3: TGCAGTGCCGTGGACAGGGGAGCCTCTGGGGCCAACGTCCTGACTTTC. This translates into CSAVDRGASGANVLTF.

This clonotype was counted a few times. The rearrangement uses TRBV12-3 or TRBV12-4 and TRBJ1-3; D gene unclear. The length of the CDR3 is 16 residues. Trimming removed 5 bases at V and 0 bases at J, with 14 bases between. This CDR3 reads CASSPDNLLSGNTIYF. The CDR3 DNA reads as TGTGCCAGCAGTCCCGACAACTTGCTCTCTGGAAACACCATATATTTT.